The 8 T cell receptor beta chains below were found in one sample sequenced in a study of T cell repertoires in cytomegalovirus infection. Using its own MiXCR run on the reads, TCRdb lists one record per CDR3 protein. Among some 240,000 distinct CDR3 sequences listed, approximately 15% were seen once. Sequenced material: CD8+ T cells from PBMCs. These receptors were collected from a human donor in good health (CMV status not recorded). Some clones in this sample may be carry-over from other donors' samples.

This clonotype was observed a few times. The rearrangement uses TRBV5-1 and TRBJ2-1; D is uncertain. The CDR3 extends over 15 amino acids. CDR1 is SGHRS and CDR2 is YFSETQ in the germline V gene. V was cut by 6 bases and J by 5 bases, with 18 bases left in between. The chain's CDR3 is CASTLLEAPNNEQFF. The CDR3 DNA reads TGCGCCAGCACCCTCCTTGAGGCGCCCAACAATGAGCAGTTCTTC.

This clonotype occurred many times. The chain carries TRBV7-2 and TRBJ1-2; 8 nucleotides line up with TRBD1. CDR1 and CDR2 from the germline V gene are SGHTA and FQGNSA. The length of the CDR3 is 17 residues. The trim removed 5 bases at V and 0 bases at J, leaving 11 bases unmatched. The CDR3 bases are TGTGCCAGCAGCCCCGGACAGGGCTACCCCCCTAACTATGGCTACACCTTC. Amino acid sequence: CASSPGQGYPPNYGYTF.

V usage is TRBV27 and J usage is TRBJ1-4; TRBD1 agrees at 11 bases. V trimming: 6 bases; J trimming: 0 bases; junction bases outside the gene matches: 3. This CDR3 spans 16 amino acids. CDR1 is MNHEY and CDR2 is SMNVEV in the germline V gene (reference sequence). The CDR3 bases are TGTGCCAGCAGCGAGGGACAGGGGGCAACTAATGAAAAACTGTTTTTT. Translation gives CASSEGQGATNEKLFF.

The rearrangement uses TRBV6-6 and TRBJ2-5; possibly TRBD2 for D (7 bases). Between the trimmed V and J ends, which lost 2 bases and 2 bases, there was a span of 15 bases. CDR1 is MNHNY and CDR2 is SVGAGI in the germline V gene (reference sequence). The CDR3 covers 16 residues. CDR3 region: CASSYTRGGAQETQYF. As DNA, the CDR3 is TGTGCCAGCAGTTACACACGAGGGGGGGCTCAAGAGACCCAGTACTTC.

About this clonotype itself: Since a much larger clone is just one base distant, this may be a read error. The gene calls are TRBV7-2 and TRBJ2-1; D is unresolved. Germline CDR1 SGHTA, CDR2 FQGNSA. Trimming removed 5 bases at V and 8 bases at J, with 19 bases between. CDR3 size: 15 residues. CDR3 amino acids: CASSLRPRTDDEQFF. CDR3 nucleotide sequence: TGTGCCAGCAGCCTTAGACCCCGGACGGACGATGAGCAGTTCTTC.

The chain uses TRBV29-1 and TRBJ2-7; perhaps TRBD1 as D (6 bases). The length of the CDR3 is 13 residues. V was cut by 7 bases and J by 3 bases, with 16 bases left in between. From germline, CDR1 is SQVTM and CDR2 ANQGSEA. CDR3 amino acids: CSGTLSDSYEQYF. CDR3 bases: TGCAGCGGCACACTATCGGACAGCTACGAGCAGTACTTC.

At least ten counts were recorded for this clonotype. The V call is TRBV7-8, the J call TRBJ2-5; D tentatively fits TRBD1 or TRBD2 (5 bases each). The CDR3 covers 16 residues. CDR1 is SGHVS and CDR2 is FQNEAQ in the germline V gene. Trimming pared 4 bases from V and 2 bases from J, leaving 17 bases between. This chain's CDR3 is CASSWTTGTAQETQYF. In DNA form, the CDR3 reads TGTGCCAGCAGCTGGACCACCGGGACGGCACAAGAGACCCAGTACTTC.

The rearrangement links TRBV2 to TRBJ2-7, with 8 positions matching TRBD1. The germline gives CDR1 SNHLY, CDR2 FYNNEI. The CDR3 length is 14 residues. Trimming removed 6 bases from V and 3 bases from J; junction bases left unmatched: 7. The CDR3 reads CASRGPTGGYEQYF. The CDR3, as DNA: TGTGCCAGCAGAGGCCCTACAGGGGGCTACGAGCAGTACTTC.